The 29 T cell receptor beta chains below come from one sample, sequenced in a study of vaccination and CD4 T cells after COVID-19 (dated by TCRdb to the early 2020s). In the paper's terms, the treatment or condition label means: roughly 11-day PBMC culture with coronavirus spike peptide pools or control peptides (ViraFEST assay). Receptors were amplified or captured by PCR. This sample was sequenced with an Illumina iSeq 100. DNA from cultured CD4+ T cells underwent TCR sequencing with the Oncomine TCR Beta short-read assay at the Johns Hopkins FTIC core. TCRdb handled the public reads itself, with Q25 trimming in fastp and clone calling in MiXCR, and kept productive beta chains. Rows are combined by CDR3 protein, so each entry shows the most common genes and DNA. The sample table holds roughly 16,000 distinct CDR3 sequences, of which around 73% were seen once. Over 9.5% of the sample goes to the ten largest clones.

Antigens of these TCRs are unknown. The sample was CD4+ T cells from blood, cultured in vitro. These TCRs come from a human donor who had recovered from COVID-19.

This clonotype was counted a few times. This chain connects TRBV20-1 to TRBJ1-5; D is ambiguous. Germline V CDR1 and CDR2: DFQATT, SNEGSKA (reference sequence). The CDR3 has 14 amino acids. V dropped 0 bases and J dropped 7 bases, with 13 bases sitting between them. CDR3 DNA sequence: TGCAGTGCTAGAGATCCGAACAGATTACAGCCCCAGCATTTT. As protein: CSARDPNRLQPQHF.

The CDR3 reads CASSYGGVGLGSPLHF. The CDR3 nucleotides read TGTGCCAGCAGTTACGGGGGGGTTGGCCTCGGATCACCCCTCCACTTT. The genes are TRBV6-5 and TRBJ1-6; possible D gene TRBD1, 5 bases. CDR1 MNHEY and CDR2 SVGAGI come from the germline V gene. The CDR3 sequence is 16 residues long. Deletions cut 2 bases from V and 10 bases from J, with 18 bases between.

This CDR3 reads CASSYTIRETQYF. CDR3 nucleotide sequence: TGTGCCAGCAGTTACACGATACGGGAGACCCAGTACTTC. The V and J genes are TRBV27 and TRBJ2-5; D not resolved. There are 13 residues in the CDR3. Trimming removed 4 bases from V and 5 bases from J, with 11 bases in between. Germline assignment: CDR1 MNHEY and CDR2 SMNVEV (reference sequence).

CDR3: CSADVVSGPRLGEAFF. Here the CDR3 DNA reads TGCAGTGCTGATGTCGTCTCCGGGCCACGCCTGGGGGAAGCTTTCTTT. The V call is TRBV20-1, the J call TRBJ1-1, with no clear D. The germline V gene has CDR1 DFQATT and CDR2 SNEGSKA (reference sequence). The germline V and J ends were trimmed by 5 bases and 8 bases, with 27 bases remaining between them. The CDR3 covers 16 residues.

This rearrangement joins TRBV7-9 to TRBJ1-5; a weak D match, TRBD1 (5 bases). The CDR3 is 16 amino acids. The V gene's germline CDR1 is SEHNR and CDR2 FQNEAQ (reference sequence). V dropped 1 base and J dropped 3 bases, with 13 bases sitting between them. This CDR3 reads CASSLEIGTYNQPQHF. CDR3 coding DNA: TGTGCCAGCAGCTTAGAGATCGGGACTTACAATCAGCCCCAGCATTTT. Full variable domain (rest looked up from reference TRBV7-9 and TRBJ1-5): DTGVSQNPRHKITKRGQNVTFRCDPISEHNRLYWYRQTLGQGPEFLTYFQNEAQLEKSRLLSDRFSAERPKGSFSTLEIQRTEQGDSAMYLCASSLEIGTYNQPQHFGDGTRLSIL.

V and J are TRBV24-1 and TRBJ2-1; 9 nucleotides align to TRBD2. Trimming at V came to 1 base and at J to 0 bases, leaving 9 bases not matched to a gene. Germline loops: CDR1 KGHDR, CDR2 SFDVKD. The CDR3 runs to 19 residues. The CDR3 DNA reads TGTGCCACCAGTGATTTAGGGACTAGCAGGAGTGGCTCCTACAATGAGCAGTTCTTC. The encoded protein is CATSDLGTSRSGSYNEQFF.

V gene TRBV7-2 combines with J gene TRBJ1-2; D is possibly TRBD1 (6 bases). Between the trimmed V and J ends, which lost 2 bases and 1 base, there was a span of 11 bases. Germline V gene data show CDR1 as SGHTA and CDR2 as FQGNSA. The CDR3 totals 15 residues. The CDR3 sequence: CASSLLLDSNYGYTF. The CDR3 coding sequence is TGTGCCAGCAGCTTACTCCTGGACAGTAACTATGGCTACACCTTC.

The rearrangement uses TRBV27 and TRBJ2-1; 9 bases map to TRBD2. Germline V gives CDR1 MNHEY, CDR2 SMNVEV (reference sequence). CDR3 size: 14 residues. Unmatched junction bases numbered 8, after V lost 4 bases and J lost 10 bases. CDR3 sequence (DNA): TGTGCCAGCAGTTCGGCTAGCGGGATAGGGGAGCAGTTCTTC. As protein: CASSSASGIGEQFF.

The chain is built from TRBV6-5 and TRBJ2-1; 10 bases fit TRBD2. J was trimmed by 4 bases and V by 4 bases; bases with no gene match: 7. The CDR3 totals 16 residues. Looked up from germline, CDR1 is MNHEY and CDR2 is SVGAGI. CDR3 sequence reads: CASSSVSTSGYNEQFF. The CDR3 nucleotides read TGTGCCAGCAGTTCCGTCTCGACTAGCGGGTACAATGAGCAGTTCTTC.

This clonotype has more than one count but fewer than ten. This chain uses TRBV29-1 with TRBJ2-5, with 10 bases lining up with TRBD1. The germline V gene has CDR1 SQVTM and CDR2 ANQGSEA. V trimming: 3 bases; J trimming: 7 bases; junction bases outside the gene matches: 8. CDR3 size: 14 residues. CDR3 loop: CSVERDRGLGTQYF. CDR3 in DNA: TGCAGCGTTGAGCGGGACAGGGGTTTGGGGACCCAGTACTTC.

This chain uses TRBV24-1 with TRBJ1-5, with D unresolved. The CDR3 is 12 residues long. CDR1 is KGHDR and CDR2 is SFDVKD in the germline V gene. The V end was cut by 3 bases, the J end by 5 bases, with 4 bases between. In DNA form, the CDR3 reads TGTGCCACCAGTGATCAGGATCAGCCCCAGCATTTT. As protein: CATSDQDQPQHF.

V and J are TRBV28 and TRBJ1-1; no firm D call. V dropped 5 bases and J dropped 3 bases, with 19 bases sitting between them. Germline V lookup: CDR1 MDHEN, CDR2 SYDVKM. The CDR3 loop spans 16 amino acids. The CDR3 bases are TGTGCCAGCAGTCCCACACACCCTCCGCGGGACACTGAAGCTTTCTTT. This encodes CASSPTHPPRDTEAFF.

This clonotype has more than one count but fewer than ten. DNA for the CDR3: TGTGCCACCAGTGATTTGAAGGGGGCGAGCAATCAGCCCCAGCATTTT. Translating gives CATSDLKGASNQPQHF. V and J are TRBV24-1 and TRBJ1-5; 7 bases line up with TRBD1. The CDR3 is made up of 16 amino acids. Germline CDR1 KGHDR, CDR2 SFDVKD. Germline trimming cut 0 bases from V and 1 base from J; bases unmatched to any gene: 2.

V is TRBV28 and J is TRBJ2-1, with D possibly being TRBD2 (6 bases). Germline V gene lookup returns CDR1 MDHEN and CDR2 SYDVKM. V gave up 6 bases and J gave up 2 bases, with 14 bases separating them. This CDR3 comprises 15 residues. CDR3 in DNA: TGTGCCAGCAGGCTTGCGGGACCTACCTACAATGAGCAGTTCTTC. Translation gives CASRLAGPTYNEQFF.

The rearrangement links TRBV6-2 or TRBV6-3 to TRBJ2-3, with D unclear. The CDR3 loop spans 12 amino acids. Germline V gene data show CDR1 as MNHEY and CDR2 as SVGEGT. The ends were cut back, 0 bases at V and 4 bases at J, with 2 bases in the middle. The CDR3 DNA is TGTGCCAGCAGTTACTCCTCAGATACGCAGTATTTT. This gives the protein CASSYSSDTQYF.

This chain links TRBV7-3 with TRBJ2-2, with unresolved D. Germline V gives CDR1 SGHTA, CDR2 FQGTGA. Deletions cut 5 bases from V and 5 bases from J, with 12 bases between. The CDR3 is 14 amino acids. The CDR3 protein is CASSPYTETGELFF. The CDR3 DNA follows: TGTGCCAGCAGCCCATACACGGAAACCGGGGAGCTGTTTTTT. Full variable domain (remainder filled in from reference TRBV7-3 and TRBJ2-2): GAGVSQTPSNKVTEKGKYVELRCDPISGHTALYWYRQSLGQGPEFLIYFQGTGAADDSGLPNDRFFAVRPEGSVSTLKIQRTERGDSAVYLCASSPYTETGELFFGEGSRLTVL.

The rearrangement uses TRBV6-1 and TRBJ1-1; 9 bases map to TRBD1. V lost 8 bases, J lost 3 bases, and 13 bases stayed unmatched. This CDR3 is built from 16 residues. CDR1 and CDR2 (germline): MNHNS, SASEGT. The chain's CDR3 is CASLTRGTGGYTEAFF. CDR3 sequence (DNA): TGTGCCAGCTTGACAAGAGGAACAGGGGGCTACACTGAAGCTTTCTTT.

CDR3 nucleotide sequence: TGTGCCAGCAGTTACTCGTCTCAGGGGAATCAGCCCCAGCATTTT. Residues: CASSYSSQGNQPQHF. The chain links TRBV6-2 or TRBV6-3 to TRBJ1-5; a weak D match, TRBD1 (6 bases). V dropped 0 bases and J dropped 4 bases, with 10 bases sitting between them. Looked up from germline, CDR1 is MNHEY and CDR2 is SVGEGT. The CDR3 runs 15 residues.

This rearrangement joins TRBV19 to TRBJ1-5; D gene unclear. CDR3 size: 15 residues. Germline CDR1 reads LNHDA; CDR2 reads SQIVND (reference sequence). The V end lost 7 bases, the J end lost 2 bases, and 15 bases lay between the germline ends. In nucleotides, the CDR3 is TGTGCCAGTACCCAGACACAATATGGCAATCAGCCCCAGCATTTT. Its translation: CASTQTQYGNQPQHF.

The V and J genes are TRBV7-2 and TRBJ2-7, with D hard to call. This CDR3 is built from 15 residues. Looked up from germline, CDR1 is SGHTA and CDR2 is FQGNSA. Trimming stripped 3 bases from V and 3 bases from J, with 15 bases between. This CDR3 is CASSFGLRASYEQYF. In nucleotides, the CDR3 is TGTGCCAGCAGCTTTGGTTTAAGGGCTAGCTACGAGCAGTACTTC.

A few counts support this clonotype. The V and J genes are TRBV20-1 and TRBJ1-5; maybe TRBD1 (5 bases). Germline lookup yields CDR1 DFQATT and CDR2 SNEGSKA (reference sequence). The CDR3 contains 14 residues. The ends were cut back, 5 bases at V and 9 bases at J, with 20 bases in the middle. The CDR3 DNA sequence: TGCAGTGCTCCAATGGGGACTGGTGGTCGGCCCCAGCATTTT. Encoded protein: CSAPMGTGGRPQHF.

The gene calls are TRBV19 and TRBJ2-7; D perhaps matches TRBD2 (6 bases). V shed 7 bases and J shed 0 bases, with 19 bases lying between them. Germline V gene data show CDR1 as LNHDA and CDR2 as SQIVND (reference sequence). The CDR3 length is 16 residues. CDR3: CASKSSADPSSYEQYF. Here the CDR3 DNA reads TGTGCCAGTAAATCTAGCGCTGATCCTAGCTCCTACGAGCAGTACTTC.

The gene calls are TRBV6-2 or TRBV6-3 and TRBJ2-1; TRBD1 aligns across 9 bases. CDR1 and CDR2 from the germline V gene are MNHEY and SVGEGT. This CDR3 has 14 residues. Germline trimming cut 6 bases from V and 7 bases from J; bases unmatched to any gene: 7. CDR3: CASRGTGKSNEQFF. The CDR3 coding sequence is TGTGCCAGCAGGGGGACAGGGAAATCAAATGAGCAGTTCTTC.

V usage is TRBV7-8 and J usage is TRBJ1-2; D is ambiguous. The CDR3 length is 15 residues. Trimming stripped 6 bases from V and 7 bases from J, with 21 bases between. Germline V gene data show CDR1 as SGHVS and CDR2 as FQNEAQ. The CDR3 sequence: CASSPNAAEPRGYTF. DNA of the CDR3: TGTGCCAGCAGTCCAAATGCCGCCGAGCCCCGTGGCTACACCTTC.

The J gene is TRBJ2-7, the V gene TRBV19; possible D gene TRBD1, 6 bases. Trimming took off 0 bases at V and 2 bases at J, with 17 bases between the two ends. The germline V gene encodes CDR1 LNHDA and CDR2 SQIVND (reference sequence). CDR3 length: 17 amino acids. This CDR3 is CASSIDLQGYGTYEQYF. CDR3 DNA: TGTGCCAGTAGTATAGACTTACAGGGCTACGGCACCTACGAGCAGTACTTC.

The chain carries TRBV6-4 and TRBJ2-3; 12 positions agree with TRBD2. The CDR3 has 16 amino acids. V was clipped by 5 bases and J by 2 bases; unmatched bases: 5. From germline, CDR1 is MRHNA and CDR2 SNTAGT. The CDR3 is CASSKGLAGFTDTQYF. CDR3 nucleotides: TGTGCCAGCAGTAAAGGACTAGCGGGATTCACAGATACGCAGTATTTT.

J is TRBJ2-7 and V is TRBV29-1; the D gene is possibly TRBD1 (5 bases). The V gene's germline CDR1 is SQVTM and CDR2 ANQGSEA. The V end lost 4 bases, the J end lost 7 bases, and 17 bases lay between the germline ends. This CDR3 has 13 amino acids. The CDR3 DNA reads TGCAGCGTTGGGTATAGGGGTGAACGAGAGCAGTACTTC. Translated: CSVGYRGEREQYF.

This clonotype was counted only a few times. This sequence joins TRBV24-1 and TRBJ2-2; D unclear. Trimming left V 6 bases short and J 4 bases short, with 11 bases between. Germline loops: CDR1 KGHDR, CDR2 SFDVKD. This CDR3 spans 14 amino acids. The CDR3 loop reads CATSSWLSTGELFF. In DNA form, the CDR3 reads TGTGCCACCAGTTCTTGGCTGTCCACCGGGGAGCTGTTTTTT.

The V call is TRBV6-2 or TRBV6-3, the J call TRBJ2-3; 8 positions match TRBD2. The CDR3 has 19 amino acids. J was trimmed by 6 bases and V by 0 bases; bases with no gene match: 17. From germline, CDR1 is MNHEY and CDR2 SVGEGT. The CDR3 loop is CASSYSIARASGPLDTQYF. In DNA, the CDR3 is TGTGCCAGCAGTTACTCGATTGCTCGAGCTAGCGGGCCGTTGGATACGCAGTATTTT.